The rows below give T cell receptor beta chains drawn from one sample of a study of blood T cell repertoires in COVID-19. Libraries were prepared by immunoSEQ multiplex PCR; TCRdb keeps only in-frame clonotypes and omits some of them. Among some 100,000 clones listed, 70% to 90% were seen once. The sequenced material came from peripheral blood. These receptors were taken from an older woman with acute or convalescent COVID-19. Each CDR3 is given with its conserved first and last residue. D genes are given only for firm matches. A clone size is listed for some rows: how often the clone was seen (once, few, many), or a class if it is expanded.

v_call	d_call	j_call	clone_size	cdr3_nt	cdr3_aa
TRBV27	-	TRBJ1-2	-	TGTGCCAGCAGTTTATCCTTTAACTATGGCTACACCTTC	CASSLSFNYGYTF
TRBV4-2	-	TRBJ2-5	-	TGTGCCAGCAGCCAAGCGGCGGACCAAGAGACCCAGTACTTC	CASSQAADQETQYF
TRBV3-1/TRBV3-2	-	TRBJ1-6	once	TGTGCCAGCAGCCAAGGTGGGGCCTGGGCTTCACCCCTCCACTTT	CASSQGGAWASPLHF
TRBV6-1	-	TRBJ1-2	-	TGTGCCAGCAGTGAGAGACAGAACTATGGCTACACCTTC	CASSERQNYGYTF
TRBV5-1	TRBD1	TRBJ1-4	-	TGCGCCAGCAGCTTGGATGGCAGGGGGTCTCGCGAAAAACTGTTTTTT	CASSLDGRGSREKLFF
TRBV29-1	-	TRBJ2-1	-	TGCAGCGTCCCAGACCTAGCATCTTCCCACAATGAGCAGTTCTTC	CSVPDLASSHNEQFF
TRBV3-1/TRBV3-2	TRBD2	TRBJ2-2	-	TGTGCCAGCAGCCAAGATCTACCGGGAGGGCCAACCGGGGAGCTGTTTTTT	CASSQDLPGGPTGELFF
TRBV19	TRBD2	TRBJ2-3	-	TGTGCCAGTAGTCCCCCAAGACTAGCGGGAGTCCCAGATACGCAGTATTTT	CASSPPRLAGVPDTQYF
TRBV24-1	-	TRBJ1-5	once	TGTGCCACCAGTGATATAGCCGCTTGGAGCAATCAGCCCCAGCATTTT	CATSDIAAWSNQPQHF
TRBV19	-	TRBJ2-5	-	TGTGCCAGTAGTATAGGGAGTGGGAGAGAACAAGAGACCCAGTACTTC	CASSIGSGREQETQYF
TRBV28	TRBD1	TRBJ1-1	-	TGTGCCAGCAGTCCCTCCTCGACAGGGAGGACTGAAGCTTTCTTT	CASSPSSTGRTEAFF
TRBV3-1/TRBV3-2	-	TRBJ2-5	-	TGTGCCAGCAGCTTGCGTATGGCGGCGGAGACCCAGTACTTC	CASSLRMAAETQYF
TRBV7-9	TRBD1	TRBJ2-5	-	TGTGCCAGCAGCTTAGCCCCGACAGGGCTTGAGACCCAGTACTTC	CASSLAPTGLETQYF